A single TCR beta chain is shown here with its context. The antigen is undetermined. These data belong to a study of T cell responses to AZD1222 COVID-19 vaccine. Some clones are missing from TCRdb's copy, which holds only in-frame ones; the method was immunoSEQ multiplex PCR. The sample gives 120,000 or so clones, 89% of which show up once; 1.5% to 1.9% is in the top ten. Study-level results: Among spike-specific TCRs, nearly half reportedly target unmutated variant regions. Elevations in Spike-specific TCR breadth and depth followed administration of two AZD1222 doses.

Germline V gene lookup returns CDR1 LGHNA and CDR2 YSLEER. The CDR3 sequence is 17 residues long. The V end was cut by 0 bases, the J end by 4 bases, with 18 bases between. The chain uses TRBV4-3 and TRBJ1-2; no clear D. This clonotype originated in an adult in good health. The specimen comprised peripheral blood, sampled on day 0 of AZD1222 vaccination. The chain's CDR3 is CASSQDRTEITFYGYTF. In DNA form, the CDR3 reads TGCGCCAGCAGCCAAGATCGGACGGAGATCACATTCTATGGCTACACCTTC.